This TCR beta chain is from a study of read filtering for tumor transcriptome and immune sequencing. The CDR3 spans 13 residues. CDR1 and CDR2 (germline): SQVTM, ANQGSEA. The V end lost 7 bases, the J end lost 0 bases, and 11 bases lay between the germline ends. From 300 to 450 ng of RNA, a library with molecular barcoded alpha/delta and beta/gamma adaptors was made. TCRdb processed the reads anew with MiXCR; each CDR3 protein has one entry. Found here are fewer than 100,000 distinct CDR3 sequences, approximately 13% of them singletons; the top ten hold about 16%. This clonotype was recorded at least ten times.

The clonotype comes from a donor aged 40 or older with multiple myeloma. The chain recombines TRBV29-1 with TRBJ2-3; no clear D gene. The sequenced sample was a population of CD138-negative cells sorted from bone marrow. CDR3 region: CSAEDVSTDTQYF. The CDR3 nucleotides are TGCAGCGCCGAAGATGTCAGCACAGATACGCAGTATTTT.